This record looks at one T cell receptor (beta chain) sequence and its context. The antigen it recognizes is unknown. No qualities accompany the bases; no much larger clone lies one base away. The source of the sample is a study of blood T cell repertoires in COVID-19 (dated by TCRdb to the early 2020s). Regarding the study in general: Collaborator samples came from the United States, Italy and Spain and covered acute and convalescent phases of COVID-19. The material from the prospective study consisted of cDNA or gDNA derived from T cells, B-cell-depleted T cells, or PBMCs. Deeply sampled blood TCRbeta repertoires from subjects exposed to, actively infected with, or recovered from COVID-19 were included in the dataset. The repertoires were released in a freely available public database intended as a resource for research on the immune response to SARS-CoV-2. The samples were drawn from two sources: the first 160 participants of the ongoing ImmuneRACE study, and 1,254 subjects contributed by 6 global collaborators. Sample metadata almost always included a de-identified subject ID, COVID-19 status, age in years and sex. Where HLA class I and class II types were available, the types were taken from metadata supplied by the sample provider, not from assay-based typing. Study-level results and caveats: The amount of clinical and demographic metadata varied by source and participant and was provided uncurated.

Each collaborating institution followed its own protocols to collect whole blood in K2EDTA tubes. For TCRbeta analysis, collaborators shipped samples in one of three forms: frozen whole blood, isolated PBMCs, or DNA extracted from either of those sample types. The CDR3 starts with the cysteine, ends with the phenylalanine, and has 16 residues. Just CDR3 DNA is preserved here, 48 bases in frame from base 1. The germline V gene sets CDR1 to MNHNS and CDR2 to SASEGT. The V end loses 1 base and the J end loses 8 bases, and a stretch of 19 bases separates them. The immunoSEQ Assay, a bias-controlled multiplex PCR, was used to amplify TCRbeta CDR3 regions from genomic DNA. Per the source publication's procedure: The number of nucleated cells in each sample was estimated by amplification of reference gene primers within the assay. To quantify the absolute abundance of each unique TCRbeta CDR3 rearrangement, sequence reads were collapsed and filtered. For each sample, productive Simpson clonality was calculated by taking the square root of Simpson's diversity index across productive rearrangements. As stored in TCRdb, this immuneACCESS dataset retains in-frame rearrangements with V and J assigned. A fraction of the clones does not appear; measured against another copy, unresolved V genes explain less than half of the discrepancy, and the remainder lacks a known reason. That table is the source of V, J and clone size, and D and trimming were worked out from the DNA. In this sample the table shows more than 300,000 clones, 80% to 90% of which occur a single time. The ten largest account for approximately 1.3% of the sample.

The chain is assembled from TRBV6-1 and TRBJ2-3; the D gene identity is not certain. This clonotype was obtained from a woman aged 45-59 years with acute or convalescent COVID-19. Sequenced material: peripheral blood. The CDR3 reads as follows: CASSEVRPTYSTTQYF. The nucleotide sequence reads TGTGCCAGCAGTGAAGTCCGCCCTACTTACTCCACTACGCAGTATTTT.